Following are 23 T cell receptor beta chains from one sample sequenced in a study of hypomethylating agent response in myelodysplastic syndrome. Generated by immunoSEQ multiplex PCR, the TCRdb table keeps only in-frame clones and is missing some. The data show 2,500 to 3,500 clones, with about 80% seen just once and roughly 26% held by the top ten. The sequences come from bone marrow, collected before or after starting hypomethylating agent treatment for myelodysplastic syndrome (not recorded which). Receptors originate from a human donor with myelodysplastic syndrome.

The rearrangement links TRBV5-5 to TRBJ2-5, with D maybe TRBD2 (6 bases). Trimming removed 5 bases from V and 5 bases from J, with 22 bases in between. CDR3 length: 16 residues. Germline V gene sequence: CDR1 SGHKS, CDR2 YYEKEE (reference sequence). CDR3 coding DNA: TGTGCCAGCAGACCCGCCTGGGGGGAGGTTGGGGAGACCCAGTACTTC. This sequence encodes CASRPAWGEVGETQYF.

Within the sample, this clone is medium-sized (0.01 to 0.1%). The chain combines TRBV11-2 with TRBJ1-6; D uncertain. This CDR3 contains 16 residues. Germline V lookup: CDR1 SGHAT, CDR2 FQNNGV. Trimming shortened V by 5 bases and J by 7 bases, and 18 bases separated the two germline ends. Here the CDR3 reads CASSVDLVRFNSPLHF. In DNA form, the CDR3 reads TGTGCCAGCAGCGTCGACCTCGTTAGGTTCAATTCACCCCTCCACTTT.

The V and J genes are TRBV25-1 and TRBJ2-7; 7 nucleotides agree with TRBD2. CDR1 is MGHDK, CDR2 SYGVNS, per germline. Trimming cost V 3 bases and J 1 base; bases outside gene matches: 3. The CDR3 is made up of 14 amino acids. CDR3 region: CASSDTGRSYEQYF. The DNA for the CDR3 is TGTGCCAGCAGTGACACCGGGAGGTCCTACGAGCAGTACTTC.

V gene TRBV5-6 combines with J gene TRBJ2-7; the D call may be TRBD1 or TRBD2 (6 bases each). The V end lost 4 bases, the J end lost 5 bases, and 19 bases lay between the germline ends. CDR3 length: 15 residues. The germline V gene has CDR1 SGHDT and CDR2 YYEEEE. The CDR3 nucleotides are TGTGCCAGCAGCCGGGGGCCGCTCCCTTTAGACGAGCAGTACTTC. Translated: CASSRGPLPLDEQYF.

J is TRBJ2-3 and V is TRBV5-6; the D gene is possibly TRBD1 (5 bases). This CDR3 has 12 residues. Germline CDR1 and CDR2: SGHDT and YYEEEE. Trimming removed 4 bases at V and 13 bases at J, with 16 bases between. The CDR3 loop reads CASSQGDGAEYF. The CDR3 DNA reads as TGTGCCAGCAGCCAGGGCGATGGGGCGGAGTATTTT. Looking up the rest from reference TRBV5-6 and TRBJ2-3 gives the full variable domain: DAGVTQSPTHLIKTRGQQVTLRCSPKSGHDTVSWYQQALGQGPQFIFQYYEEEERQRGNFPDRFSGHQFPNYSSELNVNALLLGDSALYLCASSQGDGAEYFGPGTRLTVL.

This chain uses TRBV27 with TRBJ1-6, with D unclear. The CDR3 spans 14 residues. The V end was cut by 2 bases, the J end by 5 bases, with 7 bases between. Germline CDR1 is MNHEY and CDR2 is SMNVEV (reference sequence). The CDR3 here is CASSLAGNNSPLHF. DNA for the CDR3: TGTGCCAGCAGTTTAGCAGGAAATAATTCACCCCTCCACTTT.

This clone appeared a few times. This chain links TRBV7-9 with TRBJ2-1; D gene uncertain. The germline V gene has CDR1 SEHNR and CDR2 FQNEAQ (reference sequence). Trimming stripped 2 bases from V and 5 bases from J, with 7 bases between. The CDR3 consists of 13 residues. The CDR3 DNA reads as TGTGCCAGCAGCTTATCTCTAAACAATGAGCAGTTCTTC. Protein product: CASSLSLNNEQFF. The full variable domain, completed using reference TRBV7-9 and TRBJ2-1, is DTGVSQNPRHKITKRGQNVTFRCDPISEHNRLYWYRQTLGQGPEFLTYFQNEAQLEKSRLLSDRFSAERPKGSFSTLEIQRTEQGDSAMYLCASSLSLNNEQFFGPGTRLTVL.

This chain joins TRBV4-2 and TRBJ2-5; no definite D call. Germline loops: CDR1 LGHNA, CDR2 YNFKEQ. This CDR3 region has 11 residues. The V end lost 5 bases, the J end lost 10 bases, and 11 bases lay between the germline ends. The chain's CDR3 is CASSSQDDQYF. The CDR3 coding sequence is TGTGCCAGCAGCTCCCAGGATGACCAGTACTTC.

This chain links TRBV18 with TRBJ2-5; no definite D call. CDR3 length: 14 residues. Looked up from germline, CDR1 is KGHSH and CDR2 is LQKENI. Trimming left V 0 bases short and J 5 bases short, with 10 bases between. The CDR3 spells CASSPPTGRETQYF. CDR3 nucleotides: TGTGCCAGCTCACCACCGACTGGGCGGGAGACCCAGTACTTC.

The CDR3 is CASRISRQGLSGANVLTF. The CDR3 DNA sequence: TGTGCCAGCAGAATCTCGAGACAGGGCCTCTCTGGGGCCAACGTCCTGACTTTC. V usage is TRBV28 and J usage is TRBJ2-6, with 7 bases matching TRBD1. CDR3 size: 18 residues. Losses at the gene ends were 6 bases for V and 0 bases for J; bases not matched to a gene: 11. Germline values: CDR1 MDHEN, CDR2 SYDVKM.

The rearrangement joins TRBV7-9 to TRBJ1-1, with D maybe TRBD1 (5 bases). The CDR3 loop spans 16 amino acids. Deletions cut 4 bases from V and 1 base from J, with 16 bases between. CDR1 and CDR2 (germline): SEHNR, FQNEAQ (reference sequence). As DNA, the CDR3 is TGTGCCAGCAGCTCTCGGACGGGGGATGAGAACACTGAAGCTTTCTTT. It is translated as CASSSRTGDENTEAFF.

Worth noting for this clone: At one boundary the junction diverges from the germline segment, which might be a read error. Other DNA sequences in this sample translate to the same CDR3. This sequence joins TRBV6-4 and TRBJ2-3, with D tentatively TRBD1 or TRBD2 (6 bases each). The germline gives CDR1 MRHNA, CDR2 SNTAGT. CDR3 length equals 12 residues. The CDR3 DNA reads as TGTGCCAGCAGTGACGGAGGGGGAGAGCAGTATTTC. It yields the protein CASSDGGGEQYF.

This clone was found once. This chain joins TRBV5-4 and TRBJ2-3; 11 nucleotides align to TRBD1. V shed 0 bases and J 3 bases; nucleotides not matched to a gene: 3. Germline CDR1 and CDR2: SGHNT and YYREEE (reference sequence). The CDR3 is 16 amino acids. The CDR3 bases are TGTGCCAGCAGCTTGGGGACAGGGGGCGATACAGATACGCAGTATTTT. Its protein product is CASSLGTGGDTDTQYF.

The gene calls are TRBV6-1 and TRBJ2-7; 7 bases are a match to TRBD2. V gave up 7 bases and J gave up 6 bases; unmatched junction bases: 3. CDR1 and CDR2 from the germline V gene are MNHNS and SASEGT. The length of the CDR3 is 11 residues. This chain's CDR3 is CASKAGTEQYF. CDR3 in DNA: TGTGCCAGCAAAGCGGGGACCGAGCAGTACTTC.

The chain carries TRBV5-6 and TRBJ2-7; D is possibly TRBD2 (7 bases). This CDR3 is built from 19 residues. V lost 5 bases to trimming and J lost 0 bases, with 27 bases between them. Germline CDR1 reads SGHDT; CDR2 reads YYEEEE. For the CDR3, the DNA is TGTGCCAGCAGACAGATCACGGGATTACGCGGGGGCAGCTCCTACGAGCAGTACTTC. Its translation is CASRQITGLRGGSSYEQYF. The full variable domain, completed using reference TRBV5-6 and TRBJ2-7, is DAGVTQSPTHLIKTRGQQVTLRCSPKSGHDTVSWYQQALGQGPQFIFQYYEEEERQRGNFPDRFSGHQFPNYSSELNVNALLLGDSALYLCASRQITGLRGGSSYEQYFGPGTRLTVT.

The sample holds a few counts of this clone. The J gene is TRBJ2-2, the V gene TRBV6-5; TRBD2 might be the D (5 bases). Trimming removed 2 bases at V and 4 bases at J, with 11 bases between. The CDR3 contains 15 residues. CDR1 MNHEY and CDR2 SVGAGI come from the germline V gene. The DNA for the CDR3 is TGTGCCAGCAGTTACGCGGGTCAGTCCACCGGGGAGCTGTTTTTT. It is translated as CASSYAGQSTGELFF.

This chain joins TRBV5-1 and TRBJ2-3, with D unclear. The germline V gene encodes CDR1 SGHRS and CDR2 YFSETQ. The ends were cut back, 3 bases at V and 5 bases at J, with 13 bases in the middle. CDR3 length equals 14 residues. The DNA for the CDR3 is TGCGCCAGCAGCTACTCAAGGTCCGGAGATACGCAGTATTTT. As protein: CASSYSRSGDTQYF. Complete variable domain (other parts from reference TRBV5-1 and TRBJ2-3): KAGVTQTPRYLIKTRGQQVTLSCSPISGHRSVSWYQQTPGQGLQFLFEYFSETQRNKGNFPGRFSGRQFSNSRSEMNVSTLELGDSALYLCASSYSRSGDTQYFGPGTRLTVL.

The genes are TRBV14 and TRBJ1-6, with D uncertain. Deletions cut 1 base from V and 8 bases from J, with 15 bases between. This CDR3 has 16 amino acids. CDR1 SGHDN and CDR2 FVKESK come from the germline V gene. The CDR3 spells CASSQGLLGNHSPLHF. The CDR3 DNA is TGTGCCAGCAGCCAAGGACTCCTCGGGAACCATTCACCCCTCCACTTT. Using reference TRBV14 and TRBJ1-6 for the parts outside the CDR3, the full variable domain is EAGVTQFPSHSVIEKGQTVTLRCDPISGHDNLYWYRRVMGKEIKFLLHFVKESKQDESGMPNNRFLAERTGGTYSTLKVQPAELEDSGVYFCASSQGLLGNHSPLHFGNGTRLTVT.

This chain links TRBV5-1 with TRBJ2-5; no firm D call. Germline V lookup: CDR1 SGHRS, CDR2 YFSETQ. V was clipped by 2 bases and J by 2 bases, with 13 bases between them. The CDR3 contains 15 residues. The CDR3 sequence: CASSFSGNSQETQYF. The CDR3 coding sequence is TGCGCCAGCAGCTTTTCTGGGAACAGTCAAGAGACCCAGTACTTC.

The J gene is TRBJ2-4, the V gene TRBV20-1; no definite D call. Germline V gives CDR1 DFQATT, CDR2 SNEGSKA (reference sequence). This CDR3 region has 11 residues. V was trimmed by 0 bases and J by 7 bases, leaving 4 bases between them. CDR3 bases: TGCAGTGCTAGAGATACGAACATTCAGTACTTC. Encoded protein: CSARDTNIQYF.

The V call is TRBV7-2, the J call TRBJ2-7; D is possibly TRBD1 (5 bases). V was trimmed by 1 base and J by 4 bases, leaving 8 bases between them. CDR1 and CDR2 (germline): SGHTA, FQGNSA. The CDR3 extends over 13 amino acids. The CDR3 spells CASSLDRFYEQYF. The DNA for the CDR3 is TGTGCCAGCAGCTTAGACAGGTTTTACGAGCAGTACTTC.

V and J are TRBV9 and TRBJ2-2, with D maybe TRBD2 (6 bases). This CDR3 has 16 residues. Trimming removed 4 bases at V and 3 bases at J, with 16 bases between. The germline CDR1 and CDR2 sequences are SGDLS and YYNGEE. CDR3 nucleotides: TGTGCCAGCAGCCGTTCGGGCGGGGAGTACACCGGGGAGCTGTTTTTT. It yields the protein CASSRSGGEYTGELFF.

V gene TRBV11-3 combines with J gene TRBJ2-3, with D perhaps given as TRBD1 or TRBD2 (5 bases each). V lost 4 bases and J 4 bases, leaving 15 bases between the germline ends. Germline CDR1 SGHNT, CDR2 YENEEA. The CDR3 length is 15 residues. The CDR3 loop reads CASSSTGTAADTQYF. The CDR3 DNA reads TGTGCCAGCAGCTCGACCGGGACGGCGGCAGATACGCAGTATTTT.